The clone carrying this T cell receptor (beta chain) was seen more than once but under ten times. The data are from a study of blood T cell repertoires in COVID-19. Across the whole study: From T cells, B-cell-depleted T cells, or PBMCs came the material, which was cDNA or gDNA.

Germline V lookup: CDR1 SGHAT, CDR2 FQNNGV. The CDR3 contains 17 residues. Between the trimmed V and J ends, which lost 5 bases and 1 base, there was a span of 15 bases. Clones were read by immunoSEQ multiplex PCR, and TCRdb kept only the in-frame ones, dropping some. The sample carries about 81,000 clones, 84% recorded once. This chain links TRBV11-2 with TRBJ1-6, with D unresolved. This sequence was found in a human donor in a cohort sampled during active COVID-19. What was sequenced was peripheral blood. The CDR3 region has the DNA TGTGCCAGCAGCGCTTTACCGAGGTTTTCCTATAATTCACCCCTCCACTTT. Translating gives CASSALPRFSYNSPLHF. Combining the CDR3 with reference TRBV11-2 and TRBJ1-6 gives the whole variable domain EAGVAQSPRYKIIEKRQSVAFWCNPISGHATLYWYQQILGQGPKLLIQFQNNGVVDDSQLPKDRFSAERLKGVDSTLKIQPAKLEDSAVYLCASSALPRFSYNSPLHFGNGTRLTVT.